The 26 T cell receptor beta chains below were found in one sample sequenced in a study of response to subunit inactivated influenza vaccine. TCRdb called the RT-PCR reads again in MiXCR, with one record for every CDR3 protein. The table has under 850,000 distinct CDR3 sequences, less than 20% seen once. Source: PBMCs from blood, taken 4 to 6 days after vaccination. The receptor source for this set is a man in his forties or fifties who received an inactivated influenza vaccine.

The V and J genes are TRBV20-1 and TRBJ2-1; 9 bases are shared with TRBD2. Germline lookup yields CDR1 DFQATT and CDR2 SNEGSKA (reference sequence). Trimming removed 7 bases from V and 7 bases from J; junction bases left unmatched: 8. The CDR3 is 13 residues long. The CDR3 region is CSVRGRAQNEQFF. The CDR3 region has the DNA TGCAGTGTCCGCGGGAGGGCCCAAAATGAGCAGTTCTTC.

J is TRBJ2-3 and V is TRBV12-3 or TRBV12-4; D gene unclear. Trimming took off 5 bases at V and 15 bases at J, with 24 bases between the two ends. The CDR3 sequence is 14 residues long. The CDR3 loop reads CASSPTVQTTSRYF. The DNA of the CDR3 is TGTGCCAGCAGTCCAACAGTCCAAACCACGAGTCGATATTTT.

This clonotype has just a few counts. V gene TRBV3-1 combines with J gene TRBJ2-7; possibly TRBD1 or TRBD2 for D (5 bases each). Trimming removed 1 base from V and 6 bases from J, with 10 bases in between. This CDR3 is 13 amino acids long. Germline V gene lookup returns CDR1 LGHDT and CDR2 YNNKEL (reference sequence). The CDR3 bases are TGTGCCAGCAGCCAAGGAGGGGCAACCGAGCAGTACTTC. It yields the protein CASSQGGATEQYF.

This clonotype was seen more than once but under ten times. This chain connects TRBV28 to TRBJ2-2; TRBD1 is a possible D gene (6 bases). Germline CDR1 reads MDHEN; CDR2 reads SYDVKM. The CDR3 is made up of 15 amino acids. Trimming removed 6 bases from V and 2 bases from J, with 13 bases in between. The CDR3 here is CASRDRFANTGELFF. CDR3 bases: TGTGCCAGCAGGGACAGATTTGCAAACACCGGGGAGCTGTTTTTT.

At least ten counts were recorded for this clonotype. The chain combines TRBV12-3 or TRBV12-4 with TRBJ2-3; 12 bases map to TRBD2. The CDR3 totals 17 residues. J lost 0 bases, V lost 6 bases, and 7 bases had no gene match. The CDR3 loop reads CASSPSGGAASTDTQYF. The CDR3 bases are TGTGCCAGCAGCCCTAGCGGGGGGGCCGCAAGCACAGATACGCAGTATTTT.

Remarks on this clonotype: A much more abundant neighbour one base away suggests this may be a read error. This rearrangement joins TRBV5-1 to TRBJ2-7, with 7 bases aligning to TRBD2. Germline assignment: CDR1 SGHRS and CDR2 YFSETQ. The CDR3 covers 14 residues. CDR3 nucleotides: TGCGCCAACAGCTTGGGAGGGCTGACCTACGAGCAGTACTTC. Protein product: CANSLGGLTYEQYF.

CDR3 protein: CASSPSTSEQFF. Here the CDR3 DNA reads TGTGCCAGCTCACCTTCGACTAGCGAGCAGTTCTTC. The chain combines TRBV18 with TRBJ2-1; 7 nucleotides agree with TRBD2. CDR1 and CDR2 from the germline V gene are KGHSH and LQKENI. V shed 3 bases and J 10 bases; nucleotides not matched to a gene: 3. The CDR3 is 12 residues long. Supplemented by reference TRBV18 and TRBJ2-1, the full variable domain reads NAGVMQNPRHLVRRRGQEARLRCSPMKGHSHVYWYRQLPEEGLKFMVYLQKENIIDESGMPKERFSAEFPKEGPSILRIQQVVRGDSAAYFCASSPSTSEQFFGPGTRLTVL.

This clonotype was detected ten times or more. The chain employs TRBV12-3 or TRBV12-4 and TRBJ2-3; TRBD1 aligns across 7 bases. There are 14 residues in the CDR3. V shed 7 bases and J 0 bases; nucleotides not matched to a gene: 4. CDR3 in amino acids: CASTLRGSTDTQYF. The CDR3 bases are TGTGCCAGCACCCTCAGGGGGAGCACAGATACGCAGTATTTT.

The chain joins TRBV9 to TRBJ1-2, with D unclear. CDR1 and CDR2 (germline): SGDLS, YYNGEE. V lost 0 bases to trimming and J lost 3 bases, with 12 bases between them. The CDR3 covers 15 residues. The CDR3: CASSVEAVNDYGYTF. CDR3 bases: TGTGCCAGCAGCGTAGAGGCGGTAAACGACTATGGCTACACCTTC.

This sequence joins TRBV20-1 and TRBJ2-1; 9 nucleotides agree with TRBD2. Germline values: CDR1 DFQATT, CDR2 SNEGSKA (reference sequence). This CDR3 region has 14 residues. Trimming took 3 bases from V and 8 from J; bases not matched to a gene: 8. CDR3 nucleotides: TGCAGTGCTAGTTCCGGGACTAGCTTCTATGAGCAGTTCTTC. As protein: CSASSGTSFYEQFF.

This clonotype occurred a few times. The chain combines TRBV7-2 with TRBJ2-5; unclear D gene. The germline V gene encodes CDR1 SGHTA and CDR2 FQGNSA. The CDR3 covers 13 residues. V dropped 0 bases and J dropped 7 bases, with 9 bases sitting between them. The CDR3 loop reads CASSLAGMGTQYF. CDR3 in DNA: TGTGCCAGCAGCTTAGCTGGGATGGGGACCCAGTACTTC.

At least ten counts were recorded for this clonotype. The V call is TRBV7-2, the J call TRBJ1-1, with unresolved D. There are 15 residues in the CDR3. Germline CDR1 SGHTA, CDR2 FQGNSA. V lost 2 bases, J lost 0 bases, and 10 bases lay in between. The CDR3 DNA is TGTGCCAGCAGCTTATTTCCGGACTTGAACACTGAAGCTTTCTTT. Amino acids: CASSLFPDLNTEAFF.

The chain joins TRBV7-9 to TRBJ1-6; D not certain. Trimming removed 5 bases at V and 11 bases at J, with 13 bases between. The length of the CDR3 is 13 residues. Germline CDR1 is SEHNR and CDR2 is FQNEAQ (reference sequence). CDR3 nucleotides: TGTGCCAGCAGCCGAAGGACGGAGACACCCCTCCACTTT. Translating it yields CASSRRTETPLHF.

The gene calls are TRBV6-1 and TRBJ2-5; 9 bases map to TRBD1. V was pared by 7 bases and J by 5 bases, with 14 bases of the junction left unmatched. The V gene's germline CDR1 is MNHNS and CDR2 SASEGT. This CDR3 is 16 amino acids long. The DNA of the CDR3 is TGTGCCAGCATCCAAAACCTGGACAGGGGAGTGGAGACCCAGTACTTC. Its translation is CASIQNLDRGVETQYF.

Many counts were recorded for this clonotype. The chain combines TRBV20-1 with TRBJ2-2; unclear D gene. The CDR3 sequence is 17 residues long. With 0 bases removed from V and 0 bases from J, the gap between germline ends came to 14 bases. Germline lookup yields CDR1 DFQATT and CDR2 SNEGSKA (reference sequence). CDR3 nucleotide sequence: TGCAGTGCTAGAGATACAAGGAGACTCGCGAACACCGGGGAGCTGTTTTTT. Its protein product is CSARDTRRLANTGELFF.

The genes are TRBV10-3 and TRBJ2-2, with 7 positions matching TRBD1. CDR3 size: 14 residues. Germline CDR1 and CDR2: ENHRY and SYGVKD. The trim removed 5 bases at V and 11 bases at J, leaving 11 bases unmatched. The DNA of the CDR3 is TGTGCCATCAGTTTAACAGGGGAACCCTCCGAGCTGTTTTTT. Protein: CAISLTGEPSELFF.

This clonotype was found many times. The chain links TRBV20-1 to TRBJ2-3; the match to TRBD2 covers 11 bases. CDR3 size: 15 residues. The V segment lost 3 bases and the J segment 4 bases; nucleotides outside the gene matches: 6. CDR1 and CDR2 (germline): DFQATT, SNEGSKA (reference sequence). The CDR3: CSARTTSGSPDTQYF. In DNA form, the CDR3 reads TGCAGTGCTAGGACTACTAGCGGGAGCCCAGATACGCAGTATTTT.

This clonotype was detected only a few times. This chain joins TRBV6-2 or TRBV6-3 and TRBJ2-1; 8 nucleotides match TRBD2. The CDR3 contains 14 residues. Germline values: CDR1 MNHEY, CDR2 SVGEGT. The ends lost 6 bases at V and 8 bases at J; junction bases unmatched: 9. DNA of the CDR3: TGTGCCAGCAGGCCCCTAGCGGGTGTGGATGAGCAGTTCTTC. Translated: CASRPLAGVDEQFF.

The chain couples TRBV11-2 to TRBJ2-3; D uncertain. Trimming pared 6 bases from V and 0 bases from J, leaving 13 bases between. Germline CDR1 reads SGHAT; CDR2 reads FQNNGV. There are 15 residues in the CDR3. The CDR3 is CASRLMGASTDTQYF. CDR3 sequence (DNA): TGTGCCAGCAGACTTATGGGCGCTAGCACAGATACGCAGTATTTT.

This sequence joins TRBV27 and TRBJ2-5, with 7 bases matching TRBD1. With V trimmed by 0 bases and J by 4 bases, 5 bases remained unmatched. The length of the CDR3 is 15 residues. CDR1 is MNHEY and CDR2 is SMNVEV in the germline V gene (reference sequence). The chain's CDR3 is CASSLSTGPLETQYF. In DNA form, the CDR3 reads TGTGCCAGCAGTTTATCGACAGGGCCCTTAGAGACCCAGTACTTC.

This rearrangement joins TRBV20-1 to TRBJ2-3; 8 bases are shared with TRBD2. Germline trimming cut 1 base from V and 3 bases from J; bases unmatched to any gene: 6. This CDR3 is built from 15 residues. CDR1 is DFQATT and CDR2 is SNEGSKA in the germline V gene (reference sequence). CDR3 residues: CSARVTSAGTDTQYF. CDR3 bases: TGCAGTGCTAGAGTGACTAGCGCGGGTACAGATACGCAGTATTTT.

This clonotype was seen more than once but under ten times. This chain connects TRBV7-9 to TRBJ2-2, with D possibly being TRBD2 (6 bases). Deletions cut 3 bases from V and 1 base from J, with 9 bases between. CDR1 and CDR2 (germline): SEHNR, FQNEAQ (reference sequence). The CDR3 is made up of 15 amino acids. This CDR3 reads CASSFAGRNTGELFF. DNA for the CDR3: TGTGCCAGCAGCTTCGCGGGAAGGAACACCGGGGAGCTGTTTTTT. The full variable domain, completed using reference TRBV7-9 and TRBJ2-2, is DTGVSQNPRHKITKRGQNVTFRCDPISEHNRLYWYRQTLGQGPEFLTYFQNEAQLEKSRLLSDRFSAERPKGSFSTLEIQRTEQGDSAMYLCASSFAGRNTGELFFGEGSRLTVL.

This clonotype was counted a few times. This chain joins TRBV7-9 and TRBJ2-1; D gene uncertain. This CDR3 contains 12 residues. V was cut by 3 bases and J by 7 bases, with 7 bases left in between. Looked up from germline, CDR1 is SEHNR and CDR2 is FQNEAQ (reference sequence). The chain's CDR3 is CASSFWPNEQFF. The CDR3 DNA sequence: TGTGCCAGCAGCTTCTGGCCGAATGAGCAGTTCTTC.

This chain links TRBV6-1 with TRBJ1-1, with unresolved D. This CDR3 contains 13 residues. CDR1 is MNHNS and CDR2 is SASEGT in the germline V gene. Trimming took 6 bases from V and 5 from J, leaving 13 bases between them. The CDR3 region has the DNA TGTGCCAGCAGCACCGGTACAGTTACTGAAGCTTTCTTT. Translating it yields CASSTGTVTEAFF.

CDR3 in DNA: TGTGCCAGCAGTTTAAGCTTCTTAGCGAGCACCGGGGAGCTGTTTTTT. This encodes CASSLSFLASTGELFF. The V gene is TRBV12-3 or TRBV12-4, the J gene TRBJ2-2, with D tentatively TRBD2 (5 bases). This CDR3 is 16 amino acids long. V was cut by 2 bases and J by 4 bases, with 14 bases left in between.

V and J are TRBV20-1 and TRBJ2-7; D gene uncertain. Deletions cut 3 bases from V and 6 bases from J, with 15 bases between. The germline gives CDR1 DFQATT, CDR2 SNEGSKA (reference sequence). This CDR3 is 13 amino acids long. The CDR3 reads CSASLGRRREQYF. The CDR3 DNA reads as TGCAGTGCTAGTCTCGGTAGAAGGCGCGAGCAGTACTTC.